The rows below give T cell receptor beta chains drawn from one sample of a study of T cells in Graves' hyperthyroidism and ophthalmopathy. In TCRdb, the multiplex PCR reads were re-called with MiXCR into one record per CDR3 protein. Of about 260,000 distinct CDR3 sequences listed, 20% to 25% are singletons. The sample consisted of blood. The receptor source for this set is a man aged 25 to 40 with Graves' ophthalmopathy. The CDR3 runs from the conserved cysteine through the conserved F or W. Fields, in order: J gene, V gene, CDR3 length, CDR3 protein.

J gene: TRBJ1-1; V gene: TRBV11-1; CDR3 length: 13; CDR3 protein: CACKRGRRAEAFF
J gene: TRBJ2-1; V gene: TRBV9; CDR3 length: 16; CDR3 protein: CASSVAPGVAYNEQFF
J gene: TRBJ1-6; V gene: TRBV3-1; CDR3 length: 15; CDR3 protein: CASSHSTGLQSPLHF
J gene: TRBJ1-2; V gene: TRBV4-1; CDR3 length: 14; CDR3 protein: CASSSHRANYGYTF
J gene: TRBJ2-7; V gene: TRBV2; CDR3 length: 14; CDR3 protein: CASRGVGFRYEQYF
J gene: TRBJ1-1; V gene: TRBV27; CDR3 length: 16; CDR3 protein: CASSPSGQPRNTEAFF
J gene: TRBJ2-1; V gene: TRBV18; CDR3 length: 15; CDR3 protein: CASSPLTGAHNEQFF
J gene: TRBJ2-3; V gene: TRBV7-3; CDR3 length: 14; CDR3 protein: CASMRDRSTDTQYF
J gene: TRBJ2-1; V gene: TRBV11-1; CDR3 length: 17; CDR3 protein: CASSQPWTSGLYNEQFF
J gene: TRBJ1-1; V gene: TRBV7-8; CDR3 length: 12; CDR3 protein: CASSTYGGQAFF
J gene: TRBJ1-2; V gene: TRBV24-1; CDR3 length: 15; CDR3 protein: CATSDPAAGAYGYTF
J gene: TRBJ1-4; V gene: TRBV7-2; CDR3 length: 14; CDR3 protein: CASSFEPTNEKLFF
J gene: TRBJ1-2; V gene: TRBV19; CDR3 length: 13; CDR3 protein: CASSIGGNYGYTF
J gene: TRBJ1-5; V gene: TRBV6-1; CDR3 length: 14; CDR3 protein: CASRGTGGAEPQHF
J gene: TRBJ2-1; V gene: TRBV24-1; CDR3 length: 14; CDR3 protein: CATSVSSGRNEQFF
J gene: TRBJ2-2; V gene: TRBV2; CDR3 length: 13; CDR3 protein: CASSEVITGELFF
J gene: TRBJ2-3; V gene: TRBV10-2; CDR3 length: 15; CDR3 protein: CASSSQGASTDTQYF
J gene: TRBJ2-3; V gene: TRBV3-1; CDR3 length: 14; CDR3 protein: CASSLTSGGDTQYF
J gene: TRBJ2-1; V gene: TRBV24-1; CDR3 length: 13; CDR3 protein: CATSPPEVGEQFF
J gene: TRBJ2-1; V gene: TRBV20-1; CDR3 length: 15; CDR3 protein: CSARLSGRLNNEQFF
J gene: TRBJ2-5; V gene: TRBV11-2; CDR3 length: 17; CDR3 protein: CASSTGTSGIRGETQYF
J gene: TRBJ2-1; V gene: TRBV11-3; CDR3 length: 16; CDR3 protein: CASSLPNRGLYNEQFF
J gene: TRBJ2-7; V gene: TRBV5-1; CDR3 length: 15; CDR3 protein: CASSPGTSGNREQYF
J gene: TRBJ2-2; V gene: TRBV19; CDR3 length: 16; CDR3 protein: CASSRQYFANTGELFF
J gene: TRBJ1-2; V gene: TRBV11-2; CDR3 length: 17; CDR3 protein: CASSLDRGQRLNYGYTF
J gene: TRBJ2-3; V gene: TRBV5-1; CDR3 length: 15; CDR3 protein: CASSLEDSGSDTQYF
J gene: TRBJ2-1; V gene: TRBV20-1; CDR3 length: 15; CDR3 protein: CSARPSAGGFNEQFF
J gene: TRBJ2-5; V gene: TRBV7-9; CDR3 length: 17; CDR3 protein: CASSAGTSGRNGETQYF
J gene: TRBJ1-3; V gene: TRBV28; CDR3 length: 15; CDR3 protein: CASSYGQYAGNTIYF
J gene: TRBJ2-5; V gene: TRBV29-1; CDR3 length: 14; CDR3 protein: CSVTLGGRASGQYF
J gene: TRBJ2-5; V gene: TRBV20-1; CDR3 length: 12; CDR3 protein: CSASPGMETQYF
J gene: TRBJ2-7; V gene: TRBV29-1; CDR3 length: 14; CDR3 protein: CSVCYSGRSYEQYF
J gene: TRBJ2-2; V gene: TRBV29-1; CDR3 length: 12; CDR3 protein: CSVQGNTGELFF
J gene: TRBJ2-1; V gene: TRBV4-1; CDR3 length: 15; CDR3 protein: CASSQGAGRPNEQFF
J gene: TRBJ1-5; V gene: TRBV19; CDR3 length: 16; CDR3 protein: CASNPTPQGFIQPQHF
J gene: TRBJ1-5; V gene: TRBV30; CDR3 length: 15; CDR3 protein: CAWSVGGQDVDPQHF
J gene: TRBJ2-1; V gene: TRBV4-2; CDR3 length: 14; CDR3 protein: CASTSGSSYNEQFF
J gene: TRBJ2-1; V gene: TRBV6-2/TRBV6-3; CDR3 length: 14; CDR3 protein: CASSYSKGASFEFF
J gene: TRBJ2-1; V gene: TRBV11-1; CDR3 length: 13; CDR3 protein: CASSFRAGGEQFF
J gene: TRBJ1-4; V gene: TRBV12-3/TRBV12-4; CDR3 length: 17; CDR3 protein: CASSSRRDRAFGEKLFF
J gene: TRBJ1-2; V gene: TRBV20-1; CDR3 length: 14; CDR3 protein: CSARAGGSDYGYTF
J gene: TRBJ2-7; V gene: TRBV14; CDR3 length: 13; CDR3 protein: CASSQKGSVEQYF
J gene: TRBJ2-1; V gene: TRBV7-2; CDR3 length: 13; CDR3 protein: CASSFDRANEQFF
J gene: TRBJ2-7; V gene: TRBV7-9; CDR3 length: 13; CDR3 protein: CASSFSGAHEQYF
J gene: TRBJ1-5; V gene: TRBV7-9; CDR3 length: 15; CDR3 protein: CASSAETGAGQPQHF
J gene: TRBJ1-6; V gene: TRBV14; CDR3 length: 14; CDR3 protein: CASSQEIPLSPLHF
J gene: TRBJ1-4; V gene: TRBV28; CDR3 length: 15; CDR3 protein: CASTQTGGPDEKLFF
J gene: TRBJ1-3; V gene: TRBV12-3/TRBV12-4; CDR3 length: 11; CDR3 protein: CASSFRNTIYF
J gene: TRBJ2-2; V gene: TRBV6-5; CDR3 length: 17; CDR3 protein: CASSYRTSGRNTGELFF
J gene: TRBJ2-1; V gene: TRBV12-3/TRBV12-4; CDR3 length: 11; CDR3 protein: CASARSNEQFF
J gene: TRBJ2-7; V gene: TRBV10-2; CDR3 length: 15; CDR3 protein: CASTKTGTAAYEQYF
J gene: TRBJ2-1; V gene: TRBV27; CDR3 length: 15; CDR3 protein: CASTWGSGRNFEQFF
J gene: TRBJ2-2; V gene: TRBV7-3; CDR3 length: 17; CDR3 protein: CASKSRGGRSGTGELFF
J gene: TRBJ2-7; V gene: TRBV6-1; CDR3 length: 14; CDR3 protein: CASSNRDPGYEQYF
J gene: TRBJ2-7; V gene: TRBV12-5; CDR3 length: 15; CDR3 protein: CASGLLGQGYYEQYF